The TCR beta chain described here comes from a study of cytomegalovirus exposure and HLA in healthy donors. General observations from the study: In vitro checks showed that three CMV-associated chains really do target CMV antigens.

CDR1 and CDR2 from the germline V gene are SGHAT and FQNNGV. The CDR3 consists of 16 residues. Regarding this clone: What it binds is unknown. The junction shows a germline mismatch at one end, possibly a read error.

The PCR had 60 Vbeta and 13 Jbeta primers. Method: immunoSEQ multiplex PCR; TCRdb's copy keeps in-frame clones and lacks some. In the table there are 150,000 or so clones, over 75% of which are singletons. Material: PBMCs. The chain is built from TRBV11-2 and TRBJ2-4; 7 positions agree with TRBD1. This sequence was found in a woman in her 30s in good health and CMV-seronegative. The CDR3 sequence: CASSPGTTGAKNSQYF. The CDR3 DNA follows: TGTGCCAGCAGCCCGGGGACAACAGGGGCCAAAAACAGTCAGTACTTC.